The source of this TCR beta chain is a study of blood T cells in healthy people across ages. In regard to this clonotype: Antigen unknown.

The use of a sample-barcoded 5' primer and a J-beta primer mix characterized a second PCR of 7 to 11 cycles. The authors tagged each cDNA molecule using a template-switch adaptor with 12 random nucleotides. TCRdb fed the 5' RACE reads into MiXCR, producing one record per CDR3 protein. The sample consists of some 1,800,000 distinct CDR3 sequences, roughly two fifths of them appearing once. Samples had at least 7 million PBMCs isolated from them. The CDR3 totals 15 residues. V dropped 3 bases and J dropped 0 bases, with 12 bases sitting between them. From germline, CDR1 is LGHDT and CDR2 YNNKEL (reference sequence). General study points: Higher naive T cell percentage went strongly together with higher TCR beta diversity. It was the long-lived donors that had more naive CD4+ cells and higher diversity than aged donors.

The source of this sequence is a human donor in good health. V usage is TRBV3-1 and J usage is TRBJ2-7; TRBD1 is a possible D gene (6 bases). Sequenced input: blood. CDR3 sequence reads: CASSHLGQFSYEQYF. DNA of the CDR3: TGTGCCAGCAGCCACTTAGGACAGTTCTCCTACGAGCAGTACTTC.